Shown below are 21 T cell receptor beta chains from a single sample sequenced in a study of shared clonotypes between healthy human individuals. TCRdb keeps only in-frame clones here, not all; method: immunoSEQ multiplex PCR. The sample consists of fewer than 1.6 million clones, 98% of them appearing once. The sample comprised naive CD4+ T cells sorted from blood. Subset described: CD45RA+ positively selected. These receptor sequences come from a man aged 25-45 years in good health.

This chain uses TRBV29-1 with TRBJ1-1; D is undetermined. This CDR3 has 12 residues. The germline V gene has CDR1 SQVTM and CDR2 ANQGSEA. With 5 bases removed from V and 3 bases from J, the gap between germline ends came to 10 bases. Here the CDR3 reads CSVLSGYTEAFF. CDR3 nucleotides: TGCAGCGTTTTATCAGGTTACACTGAAGCTTTCTTT.

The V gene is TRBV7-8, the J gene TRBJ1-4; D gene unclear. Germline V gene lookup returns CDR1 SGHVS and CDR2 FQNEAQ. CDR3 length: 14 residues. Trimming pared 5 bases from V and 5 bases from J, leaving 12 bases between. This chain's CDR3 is CASSPRRGNEKLFF. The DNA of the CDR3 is TGTGCCAGCAGCCCTAGACGCGGGAATGAAAAACTGTTTTTT.

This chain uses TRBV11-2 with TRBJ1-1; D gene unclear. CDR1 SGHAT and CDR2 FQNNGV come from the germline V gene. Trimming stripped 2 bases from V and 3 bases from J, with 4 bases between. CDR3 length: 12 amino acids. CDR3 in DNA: TGTGCCAGCAGCTTATTGGACACTGAAGCTTTCTTT. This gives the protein CASSLLDTEAFF.

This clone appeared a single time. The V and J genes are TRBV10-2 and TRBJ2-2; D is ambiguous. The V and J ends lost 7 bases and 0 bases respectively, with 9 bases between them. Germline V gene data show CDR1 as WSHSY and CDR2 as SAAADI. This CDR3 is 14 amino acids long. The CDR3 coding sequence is TGCGCCAGCACGGGCGGAACGAACACCGGGGAGCTGTTTTTT. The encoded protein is CASTGGTNTGELFF.

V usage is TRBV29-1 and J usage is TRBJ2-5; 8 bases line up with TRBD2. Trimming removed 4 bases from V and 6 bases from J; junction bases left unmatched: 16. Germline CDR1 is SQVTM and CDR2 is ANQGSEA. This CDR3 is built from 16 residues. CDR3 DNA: TGCAGCGTTGTAAGTGGTCCGGGCGGGAGGAGGAAGACCCAGTACTTC. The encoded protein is CSVVSGPGGRRKTQYF.

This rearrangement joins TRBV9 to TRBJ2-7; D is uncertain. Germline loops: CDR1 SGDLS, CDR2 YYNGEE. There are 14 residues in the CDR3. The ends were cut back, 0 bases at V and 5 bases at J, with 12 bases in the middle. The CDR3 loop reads CASSVESTTNEQYF. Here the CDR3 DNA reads TGTGCCAGCAGCGTAGAATCTACAACTAACGAGCAGTACTTC. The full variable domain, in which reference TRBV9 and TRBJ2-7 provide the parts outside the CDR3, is DSGVTQTPKHLITATGQRVTLRCSPRSGDLSVYWYQQSLDQGLQFLIQYYNGEERAKGNILERFSAQQFPDLHSELNLSSLELGDSALYFCASSVESTTNEQYFGPGTRLTVT.

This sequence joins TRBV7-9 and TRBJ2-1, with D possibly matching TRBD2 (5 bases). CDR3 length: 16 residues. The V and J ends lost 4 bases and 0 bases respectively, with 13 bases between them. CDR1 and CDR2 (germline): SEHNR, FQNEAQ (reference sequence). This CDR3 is CASSSAGASSYNEQFF. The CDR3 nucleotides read TGTGCCAGCAGCTCCGCGGGTGCCAGCTCCTACAATGAGCAGTTCTTC.

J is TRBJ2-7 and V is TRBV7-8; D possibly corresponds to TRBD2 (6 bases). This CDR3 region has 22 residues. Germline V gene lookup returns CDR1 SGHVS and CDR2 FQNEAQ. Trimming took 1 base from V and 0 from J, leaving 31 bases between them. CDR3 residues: CASSLVLRGRTTTHENSYEQYF. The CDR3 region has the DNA TGTGCCAGCAGCTTAGTACTGCGTGGTCGGACTACTACGCACGAAAACTCCTACGAGCAGTACTTC.

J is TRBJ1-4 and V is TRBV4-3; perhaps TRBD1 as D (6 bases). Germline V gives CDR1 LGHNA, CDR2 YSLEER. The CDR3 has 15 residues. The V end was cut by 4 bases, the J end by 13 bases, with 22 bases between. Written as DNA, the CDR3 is TGCGCCAGCAGCCCACACCGGGACATCGGATTTTTACTGTTTTTT. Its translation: CASSPHRDIGFLLFF.

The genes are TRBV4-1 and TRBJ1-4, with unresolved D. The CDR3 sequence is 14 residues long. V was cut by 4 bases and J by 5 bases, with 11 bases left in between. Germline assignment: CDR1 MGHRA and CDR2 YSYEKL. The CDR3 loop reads CASSPDLRNEKLFF. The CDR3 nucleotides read TGCGCCAGCAGCCCGGACTTGCGAAATGAAAAACTGTTTTTT.

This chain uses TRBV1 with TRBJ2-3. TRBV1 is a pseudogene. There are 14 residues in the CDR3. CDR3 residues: CTRALGANTDTQYF. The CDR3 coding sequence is TGCACCAGAGCGCTCGGGGCAAACACAGATACGCAGTATTTT.

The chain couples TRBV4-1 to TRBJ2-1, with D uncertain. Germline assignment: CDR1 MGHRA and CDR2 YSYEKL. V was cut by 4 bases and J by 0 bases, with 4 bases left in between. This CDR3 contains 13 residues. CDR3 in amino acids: CASSPYSYNEQFF. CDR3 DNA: TGCGCCAGCAGCCCCTACTCCTACAATGAGCAGTTCTTC.

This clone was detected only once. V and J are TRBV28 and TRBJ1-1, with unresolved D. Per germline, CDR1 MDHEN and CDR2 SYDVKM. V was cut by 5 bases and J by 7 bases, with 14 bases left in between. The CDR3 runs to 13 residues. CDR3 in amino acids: CASSEGVQIEAFF. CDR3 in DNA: TGTGCCAGCAGTGAGGGCGTACAGATTGAAGCTTTCTTT.

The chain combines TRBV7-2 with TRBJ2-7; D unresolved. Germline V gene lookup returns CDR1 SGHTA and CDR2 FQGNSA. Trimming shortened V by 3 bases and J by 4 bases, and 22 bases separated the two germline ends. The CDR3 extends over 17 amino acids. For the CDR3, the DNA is TGTGCCAGCAGCTTCCACGAATCCGCGGCAGCCCCTTACGAGCAGTACTTC. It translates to CASSFHESAAAPYEQYF. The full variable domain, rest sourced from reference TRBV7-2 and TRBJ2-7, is GAGVSQSPSNKVTEKGKDVELRCDPISGHTALYWYRQSLGQGLEFLIYFQGNSAPDKSGLPSDRFSAERTGGSVSTLTIQRTQQEDSAVYLCASSFHESAAAPYEQYFGPGTRLTVT.

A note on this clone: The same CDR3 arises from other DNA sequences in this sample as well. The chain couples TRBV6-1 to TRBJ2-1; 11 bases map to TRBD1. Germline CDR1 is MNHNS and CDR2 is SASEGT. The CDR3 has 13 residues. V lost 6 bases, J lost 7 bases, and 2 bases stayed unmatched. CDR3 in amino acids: CASRGTGGNEQFF. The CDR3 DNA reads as TGTGCCAGCAGGGGGACAGGGGGGAATGAGCAGTTCTTC.

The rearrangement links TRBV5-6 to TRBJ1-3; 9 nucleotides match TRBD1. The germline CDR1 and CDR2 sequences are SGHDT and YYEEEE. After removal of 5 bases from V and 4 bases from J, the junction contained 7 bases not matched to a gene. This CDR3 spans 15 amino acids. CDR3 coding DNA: TGTGCCAGCAGTTTACCCGGGACAGGGGGAAACACCATATATTTT. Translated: CASSLPGTGGNTIYF.

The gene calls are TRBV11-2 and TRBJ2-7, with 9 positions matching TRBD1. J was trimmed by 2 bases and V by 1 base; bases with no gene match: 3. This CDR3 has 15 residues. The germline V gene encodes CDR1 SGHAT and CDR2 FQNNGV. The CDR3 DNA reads TGTGCCAGCAGCTTAGGCGGGGACAGGGCCTACGAGCAGTACTTC. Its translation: CASSLGGDRAYEQYF. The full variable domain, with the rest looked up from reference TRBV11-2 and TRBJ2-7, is EAGVAQSPRYKIIEKRQSVAFWCNPISGHATLYWYQQILGQGPKLLIQFQNNGVVDDSQLPKDRFSAERLKGVDSTLKIQPAKLEDSAVYLCASSLGGDRAYEQYFGPGTRLTVT.

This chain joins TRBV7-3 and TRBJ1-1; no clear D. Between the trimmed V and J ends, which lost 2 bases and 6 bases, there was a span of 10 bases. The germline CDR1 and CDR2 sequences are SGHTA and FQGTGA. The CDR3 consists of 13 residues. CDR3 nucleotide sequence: TGTGCCAGCAGCTTACGTGGCGCCGCTGAAGCTTTCTTT. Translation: CASSLRGAAEAFF.

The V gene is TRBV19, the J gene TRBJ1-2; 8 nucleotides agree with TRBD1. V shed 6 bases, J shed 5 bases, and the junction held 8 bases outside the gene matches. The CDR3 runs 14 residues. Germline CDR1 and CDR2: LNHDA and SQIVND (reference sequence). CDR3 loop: CASRVGQGDYGYTF. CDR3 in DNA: TGTGCCAGTAGAGTTGGACAGGGTGATTATGGCTACACCTTC.

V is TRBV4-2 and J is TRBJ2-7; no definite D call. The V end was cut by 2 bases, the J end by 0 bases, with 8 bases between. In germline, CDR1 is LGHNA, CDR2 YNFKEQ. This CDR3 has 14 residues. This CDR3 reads CASSQQSDSYEQYF. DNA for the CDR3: TGTGCCAGCAGCCAACAGTCGGACTCCTACGAGCAGTACTTC.

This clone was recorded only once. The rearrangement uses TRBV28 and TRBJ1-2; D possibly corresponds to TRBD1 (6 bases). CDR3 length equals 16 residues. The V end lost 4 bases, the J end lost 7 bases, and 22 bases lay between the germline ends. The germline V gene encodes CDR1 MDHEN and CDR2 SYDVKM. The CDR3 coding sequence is TGTGCCAGCAGTTCCCTTGGGCGGGGAGGGGGATCTGGCTACACCTTC. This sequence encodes CASSSLGRGGGSGYTF.